The entry below gives a single T cell receptor (beta chain) sequence along with its context. The record originates from a study of blood T cell repertoires in COVID-19. Study overall: Collection of acute and convalescent COVID-19 samples took place in the United States, Italy and Spain.

This CDR3 is built from 17 residues. J was trimmed by 3 bases and V by 2 bases; bases with no gene match: 4. Germline-derived CDR1 and CDR2 are LGHNT and FRNRAP. Recruits, aged about 18 to 95 years, lived in 20 to 30 US areas. Two negative PCRs, clearance, or symptom resolution were required of recovered Cohort 3 donors. Original analysis: For nucleated cells, counts were estimated from reference gene primer amplification. Assay: immunoSEQ multiplex PCR; the TCRdb copy retains only in-frame clones and omits some. V and J calls and clone size are those listed in that table; D and trimming were worked out from the DNA. In the table there are 250,000 or so clones, 84% of which are singletons.

Source material: PBMCs or T cells enriched from blood (not recorded which). This receptor was identified in a man between 45 and 60 years old who had recovered from COVID-19. V and J are TRBV12-5 and TRBJ2-2, with TRBD1 matching 12 bases. DNA of the CDR3: TGTGCTAGTGGTTTGCCAGGGACAGGGGGCCACACCGGGGAGCTGTTTTTT. It codes for CASGLPGTGGHTGELFF.